The 24 T cell receptor beta chains given below trace back to one sample, sequenced in a study of memory CD4+ T cells and cytomegalovirus serostatus. The sort gate was single viable CD3+CD4+CD8-CD45RO+ cells for memory CD4+ T cells. Clones were sequenced by immunoSEQ multiplex PCR, and TCRdb holds only the in-frame ones, with some missing. This sample has 50,000 to 65,000 clones, with about 86% found just once. The sample comprised memory CD4+ T cells from blood. The receptors originated from an adult in good health and CMV-seropositive.

This chain links TRBV19 with TRBJ2-1; D uncertain. Trimming removed 5 bases at V and 9 bases at J, with 8 bases between. This CDR3 comprises 11 residues. CDR1 is LNHDA and CDR2 is SQIVND in the germline V gene (reference sequence). In DNA form, the CDR3 reads TGTGCCAGTAGTCTGAGGACTGAGCAGTTCTTC. It encodes CASSLRTEQFF. The full variable domain, completed using reference TRBV19 and TRBJ2-1, is DGGITQSPKYLFRKEGQNVTLSCEQNLNHDAMYWYRQDPGQGLRLIYYSQIVNDFQKGDIAEGYSVSREKKESFPLTVTSAQKNPTAFYLCASSLRTEQFFGPGTRLTVL.

The rearrangement links TRBV6-5 to TRBJ1-1; D may be TRBD1 (6 bases). Germline CDR1 reads MNHEY; CDR2 reads SVGAGI. V was pared by 4 bases and J by 1 base, with 13 bases between. CDR3 size: 15 residues. CDR3 sequence (DNA): TGTGCCAGCAGTTCCGACAGGCTATGGAACACTGAAGCTTTCTTT. Translated, it gives CASSSDRLWNTEAFF.

This clone showed up just once. Other DNA sequences of this sample code for an identical CDR3. This chain joins TRBV18 and TRBJ2-5, with 7 positions matching TRBD1. Germline V gene sequence: CDR1 KGHSH, CDR2 LQKENI. This CDR3 contains 13 residues. V trimming: 4 bases; J trimming: 2 bases; junction bases outside the gene matches: 1. CDR3 sequence: CASSRGQQETQYF. The CDR3 nucleotides are TGTGCCAGCTCACGGGGACAGCAAGAGACCCAGTACTTC.

V gene TRBV7-2 combines with J gene TRBJ1-1; D is uncertain. Germline CDR1 is SGHTA and CDR2 is FQGNSA. This CDR3 comprises 12 residues. V lost 2 bases, J lost 1 base, and 2 bases lay in between. CDR3 region: CASSLSNTEAFF. In DNA, the CDR3 is TGTGCCAGCAGCTTATCGAACACTGAAGCTTTCTTT.

The gene calls are TRBV7-2 and TRBJ2-7, with no clear D. Trimming removed 4 bases at V and 5 bases at J, with 15 bases between. Germline CDR1 and CDR2: SGHTA and FQGNSA. The CDR3 extends over 14 amino acids. Written as DNA, the CDR3 is TGTGCCAGCAGCTCCCGGCATTCGACCCACGAGCAGTACTTC. Amino acid sequence: CASSSRHSTHEQYF.

CDR3 sequence (DNA): TGTGCCAGCTCCTTAGGGGGGCGTGAGGCAGATACGCAGTATTTT. Its translation: CASSLGGREADTQYF. The rearrangement uses TRBV18 and TRBJ2-3; D is possibly TRBD1 or TRBD2 (6 bases each). V was pared by 6 bases and J by 4 bases, with 17 bases between. From germline, CDR1 is KGHSH and CDR2 LQKENI. This CDR3 region has 15 residues. The variable domain in full, completed from reference TRBV18 and TRBJ2-3, reads NAGVMQNPRHLVRRRGQEARLRCSPMKGHSHVYWYRQLPEEGLKFMVYLQKENIIDESGMPKERFSAEFPKEGPSILRIQQVVRGDSAAYFCASSLGGREADTQYFGPGTRLTVL.

V gene TRBV7-2 combines with J gene TRBJ1-5, with unresolved D. Germline CDR1 and CDR2: SGHTA and FQGNSA. This CDR3 is built from 13 residues. V dropped 2 bases and J dropped 5 bases, with 7 bases sitting between them. CDR3 in amino acids: CASSLNNYQPQHF. The CDR3 region has the DNA TGTGCCAGCAGCTTAAATAACTATCAGCCCCAGCATTTT.

The genes are TRBV18 and TRBJ1-5; weak D call: TRBD1 (5 bases). Trimming left V 6 bases short and J 9 bases short, with 15 bases between. Germline-derived CDR1 and CDR2 are KGHSH and LQKENI. The CDR3 loop spans 13 amino acids. The CDR3 coding sequence is TGTGCCAGCTCCAGGGACGGGTATGGGCCCCAGCATTTT. Protein product: CASSRDGYGPQHF.

The chain couples TRBV9 to TRBJ2-2, with D tentatively TRBD2 (9 bases). The CDR3 covers 19 residues. The V and J ends lost 3 bases and 6 bases respectively, with 27 bases between them. Germline loops: CDR1 SGDLS, CDR2 YYNGEE. In DNA form, the CDR3 reads TGTGCCAGCAGCGCCGTTCCCAGGGGGCGGGAGGGCGGCCCCGGGGAGCTGTTTTTT. Its translation is CASSAVPRGREGGPGELFF.

The chain joins TRBV5-4 to TRBJ2-1; TRBD2 matches 14 bases. J was trimmed by 0 bases and V by 4 bases; bases with no gene match: 3. Germline V gene lookup returns CDR1 SGHNT and CDR2 YYREEE (reference sequence). The CDR3 spans 17 residues. The CDR3 sequence is CASSGGTSGSSYNEQFF. The CDR3 DNA follows: TGTGCCAGCAGCGGGGGGACTAGCGGGAGCTCCTACAATGAGCAGTTCTTC. The entire variable domain, with the rest obtained from reference TRBV5-4 and TRBJ2-1, is as follows: ETGVTQSPTHLIKTRGQQVTLRCSSQSGHNTVSWYQQALGQGPQFIFQYYREEENGRGNFPPRFSGLQFPNYSSELNVNALELDDSALYLCASSGGTSGSSYNEQFFGPGTRLTVL.

This clone was counted a few times. This chain links TRBV29-1 with TRBJ1-1; no definite D call. The V end lost 4 bases, the J end lost 4 bases, and 7 bases lay between the germline ends. Germline CDR1 reads SQVTM; CDR2 reads ANQGSEA. The CDR3 has 11 residues. The CDR3 reads CSVGRPTEAFF. CDR3 nucleotides: TGCAGCGTTGGGAGGCCCACTGAAGCTTTCTTT.

V and J are TRBV11-1 and TRBJ2-5; tentative D call: TRBD1 (6 bases). V shed 4 bases and J shed 7 bases, with 16 bases lying between them. The CDR3 has 14 residues. Germline lookup yields CDR1 SGHAT and CDR2 FQDESV (reference sequence). The CDR3 reads CASSSHSTGLTQYF. CDR3 sequence (DNA): TGTGCCAGCAGCTCCCACTCGACAGGACTGACCCAGTACTTC.

This chain links TRBV5-1 with TRBJ2-1; 7 bases fit TRBD2. V trimming: 4 bases; J trimming: 8 bases; junction bases outside the gene matches: 9. This CDR3 is built from 14 residues. CDR1 is SGHRS and CDR2 is YFSETQ in the germline V gene. The CDR3 DNA is TGCGCCAGCAGCATACTGCAACGGGGGGATGAGCAGTTCTTC. This encodes CASSILQRGDEQFF.

The chain carries TRBV7-3 and TRBJ2-3; maybe TRBD1 (6 bases). Trimming shortened V by 4 bases and J by 4 bases, and 9 bases separated the two germline ends. Germline V gene data show CDR1 as SGHTA and CDR2 as FQGTGA. This CDR3 comprises 13 residues. CDR3 coding DNA: TGTGCCAGCAGCTCCAACAGGGCAGATACGCAGTATTTT. This encodes CASSSNRADTQYF.

The chain employs TRBV4-1 and TRBJ2-6; 7 bases are a match to TRBD1. Unmatched junction bases numbered 2, after V lost 3 bases and J lost 0 bases. Germline loops: CDR1 MGHRA, CDR2 YSYEKL. The CDR3 totals 16 residues. CDR3 amino acids: CASSQRQGSGANVLTF. The CDR3 region has the DNA TGCGCCAGCAGCCAGCGACAGGGCTCTGGGGCCAACGTCCTGACTTTC.

This sequence joins TRBV7-8 and TRBJ2-4; D remains ambiguous. Germline V gives CDR1 SGHVS, CDR2 FQNEAQ. This CDR3 region has 13 residues. The V gene lost 1 base and the J gene lost 7 bases, with 8 bases spanning the gap. Here the CDR3 reads CASSLGASNIQYF. In DNA form, the CDR3 reads TGTGCCAGCAGCTTAGGTGCCAGCAACATTCAGTACTTC.

The chain carries TRBV30 and TRBJ2-1; 7 bases line up with TRBD2. The CDR3 loop spans 16 amino acids. Germline lookup yields CDR1 GTSNPN and CDR2 SVGIG (reference sequence). Trimming at V came to 0 bases and at J to 0 bases, leaving 5 bases not matched to a gene. CDR3 amino acids: CAWSVLGEGSYNEQFF. The CDR3 DNA is TGTGCCTGGAGTGTACTCGGGGAGGGCTCCTACAATGAGCAGTTCTTC.

The chain is built from TRBV10-3 and TRBJ1-2; 8 positions agree with TRBD1. V shed 6 bases and J 3 bases; nucleotides not matched to a gene: 3. CDR1 and CDR2 (germline): ENHRY, SYGVKD. The CDR3 covers 13 residues. The CDR3, as DNA: TGTGCCATCAGCAAGACAGGGGACTATGGCTACACCTTC. Protein: CAISKTGDYGYTF.

This chain connects TRBV14 to TRBJ1-2; possibly TRBD1 for D (6 bases). CDR3 length: 15 amino acids. CDR1 SGHDN and CDR2 FVKESK come from the germline V gene. Trimming removed 0 bases from V and 7 bases from J, with 15 bases in between. This CDR3 is CASSQDRVGTSGYTF. DNA for the CDR3: TGTGCCAGCAGCCAAGATAGGGTCGGGACAAGTGGCTACACCTTC.

The chain employs TRBV29-1 and TRBJ1-3, with D hard to call. V gave up 3 bases and J gave up 8 bases, with 14 bases separating them. Germline loops: CDR1 SQVTM, CDR2 ANQGSEA. The CDR3 contains 13 residues. The CDR3 sequence is CSVEVGNTDTIYF. CDR3 nucleotides: TGCAGCGTTGAGGTGGGGAACACGGACACCATATATTTT.

The rearrangement links TRBV11-2 to TRBJ2-7, with 10 nucleotides matching TRBD2. The length of the CDR3 is 18 residues. The germline gives CDR1 SGHAT, CDR2 FQNNGV. The V gene end was trimmed by 4 bases and the J gene end by 5 bases; junction bases not matched to a gene: 17. In DNA form, the CDR3 reads TGTGCCAGCAGCTACCCGGCGGCTGGAGCGGGAGGGCGGGACGAGCAGTACTTC. It codes for CASSYPAAGAGGRDEQYF. Full variable domain (rest looked up from reference TRBV11-2 and TRBJ2-7): EAGVAQSPRYKIIEKRQSVAFWCNPISGHATLYWYQQILGQGPKLLIQFQNNGVVDDSQLPKDRFSAERLKGVDSTLKIQPAKLEDSAVYLCASSYPAAGAGGRDEQYFGPGTRLTVT.

Here the CDR3 reads CASSQSFQRTEAFF. DNA of the CDR3: TGCGCCAGCAGTCAGAGCTTCCAACGGACTGAAGCTTTCTTT. The chain joins TRBV23-1 to TRBJ1-1; no clear D. TRBV23-1 is an ORF; its function is uncertain. With 3 bases removed from V and 5 bases from J, the gap between germline ends came to 13 bases. This CDR3 spans 14 amino acids.

This chain connects TRBV7-2 to TRBJ2-7, with 8 positions matching TRBD2. V was pared by 6 bases and J by 3 bases, with 13 bases of the junction left unmatched. The CDR3 covers 16 residues. Germline V gives CDR1 SGHTA, CDR2 FQGNSA. CDR3 loop: CASSPEPAGVGYEQYF. The DNA for the CDR3 is TGTGCCAGCAGTCCTGAACCAGCGGGAGTTGGCTACGAGCAGTACTTC. Full variable domain (missing parts from reference TRBV7-2 and TRBJ2-7): GAGVSQSPSNKVTEKGKDVELRCDPISGHTALYWYRQSLGQGLEFLIYFQGNSAPDKSGLPSDRFSAERTGGSVSTLTIQRTQQEDSAVYLCASSPEPAGVGYEQYFGPGTRLTVT.

Comment on this clone: This sample includes further DNA sequences coding for the same CDR3. The chain has TRBV18 and TRBJ1-1; D may be TRBD1 (6 bases). The germline gives CDR1 KGHSH, CDR2 LQKENI. This CDR3 has 14 amino acids. The ends were cut back, 3 bases at V and 1 base at J, with 9 bases in the middle. CDR3 sequence: CASSPRGGNTEAFF. As DNA, the CDR3 is TGTGCCAGCTCACCTAGGGGGGGGAACACTGAAGCTTTCTTT.